This T cell receptor beta chain was identified in a study of shared clonotypes between healthy human individuals. Study in general: Used for every donor were three CD4 naive, three CD4 memory, two CD8 naive and one CD8 memory plate.

Here immunoSEQ multiplex PCR was the method, and the copy in TCRdb shows in-frame clones only, minus some. The data show about 680,000 clones, over 65% seen once. The CDR3 length is 18 residues. Germline V lookup: CDR1 MNHNS, CDR2 SASEGT. The V end was cut by 2 bases, the J end by 2 bases, with 19 bases between. This clonotype was sampled from a woman in her twenties or thirties in good health. Sequencing was performed on memory CD4+ T cells sorted from blood. Subset of the sample: CD45RA-negative fraction. V and J are TRBV6-1 and TRBJ1-5; D might be TRBD1 (5 bases). CDR3 sequence reads: CASSERAGLDSRNQPQHF. The CDR3 DNA reads as TGTGCCAGCAGTGAACGGGCAGGGCTGGACTCTCGCAATCAGCCCCAGCATTTT.